This T cell receptor beta chain was captured in a study of blood T cell repertoires in COVID-19. About the research overall: T cells, B-cell-depleted T cells, or PBMCs supplied cDNA or gDNA.

How the authors handled the data: Estimated nucleated cell counts came from reference gene primer amplification. Data came from immunoSEQ multiplex PCR; TCRdb stores just in-frame clones and leaves some out. V and J calls plus clone size are reproduced from that table; the DNA served to infer D and trimming. The repertoire consists of 150,000 to 200,000 clones, with approximately 80% occurring once and the leading ten covering around 14%. CDR3 length: 14 residues. Deletions cut 5 bases from V and 4 bases from J, with 14 bases between. CDR1 and CDR2 from the germline V gene are MNHEY and SMNVEV (reference sequence).

Sequencing used PBMCs or T cells enriched from blood (not recorded which). The V gene is TRBV27, the J gene TRBJ1-2; D unclear. The TCR sequence derives from a man in his sixties who had been exposed to COVID-19. For the CDR3, the DNA is TGTGCCAGCAGTCCGGGAACCGCCTCCTATGGCTACACCTTC. This codes for CASSPGTASYGYTF.